Below are 16 T cell receptor beta chains sequenced from a single sample in a study of T cell responses to AZD1222 COVID-19 vaccine. Sequenced by immunoSEQ multiplex PCR; TCRdb stores in-frame clones only, minus some. The data show approximately 84,000 clones, about 89% seen once. The starting material was peripheral blood, obtained on day 0 of AZD1222 vaccination. The receptors shown here come from an adult in good health.

This clone was found a few times. Different DNA sequences within this sample yield the same CDR3. CDR3 residues: CAWSVTYEQYF. CDR3 DNA sequence: TGTGCCTGGAGTGTAACCTACGAGCAGTACTTC. The gene calls are TRBV30 and TRBJ2-7; the D is unclear. Germline CDR1 GTSNPN, CDR2 SVGIG (reference sequence). CDR3 size: 11 residues. With 0 bases removed from V and 2 bases from J, the gap between germline ends came to 2 bases.

This clone appeared once. This chain links TRBV27 with TRBJ2-3; 8 nucleotides agree with TRBD1. The CDR3 is made up of 17 amino acids. CDR1 and CDR2 from the germline V gene are MNHEY and SMNVEV (reference sequence). The J segment lost 1 base and the V segment lost 1 base, leaving 7 bases of the junction unmatched. The CDR3 region is CASSLFLATGGTDTQYF. The CDR3 DNA reads as TGTGCCAGCAGTTTATTCCTCGCGACAGGGGGCACAGATACGCAGTATTTT.

The J gene is TRBJ1-6, the V gene TRBV7-9; a weak D match, TRBD1 (5 bases). This CDR3 comprises 14 residues. Germline loops: CDR1 SEHNR, CDR2 FQNEAQ (reference sequence). The V end lost 6 bases, the J end lost 7 bases, and 13 bases lay between the germline ends. The CDR3 nucleotides are TGTGCCAGCAGTCCCCAGGGCGTCAATTCACCCCTCCACTTT. Its translation is CASSPQGVNSPLHF.

This clone was picked up one time. V gene TRBV19 combines with J gene TRBJ1-6; D gene unclear. Looked up from germline, CDR1 is LNHDA and CDR2 is SQIVND (reference sequence). This CDR3 contains 18 residues. V lost 6 bases and J 3 bases, leaving 21 bases between the germline ends. In DNA, the CDR3 is TGTGCCAGTAGAGGGAGGTTGGGCAGGAGGAACTATAATTCACCCCTCCACTTT. Amino acid sequence: CASRGRLGRRNYNSPLHF.

The chain has TRBV10-3 and TRBJ1-5; D remains unclear. CDR3 length: 14 amino acids. V lost 6 bases to trimming and J lost 1 base, with 10 bases between them. Germline V gives CDR1 ENHRY, CDR2 SYGVKD. CDR3 in DNA: TGTGCCATCAGAGACGGCCGGAGCAATCAGCCCCAGCATTTT. Translated, it gives CAIRDGRSNQPQHF.

The chain uses TRBV27 and TRBJ2-3; possibly TRBD2 for D (6 bases). The CDR3 is 14 residues long. V was cut by 8 bases and J by 0 bases, with 12 bases left in between. CDR1 MNHEY and CDR2 SMNVEV come from the germline V gene (reference sequence). CDR3 in amino acids: CASRGAVSTDTQYF. CDR3 bases: TGTGCCAGCCGCGGGGCGGTAAGCACAGATACGCAGTATTTT.

The chain links TRBV27 to TRBJ1-2; tentative D call: TRBD1 (5 bases). The germline gives CDR1 MNHEY, CDR2 SMNVEV (reference sequence). Deletions cut 1 base from V and 7 bases from J, with 13 bases between. The length of the CDR3 is 14 residues. The CDR3 spells CASSLFGSGGGYTF. The CDR3 DNA is TGTGCCAGCAGTTTATTCGGAAGTGGGGGTGGCTACACCTTC.

This clone occurred a few times. The V and J genes are TRBV29-1 and TRBJ1-4; TRBD1 aligns across 7 bases. The junction had 8 bases not matched to a gene; V was cut back by 4 bases and J by 0 bases. Germline assignment: CDR1 SQVTM and CDR2 ANQGSEA. The CDR3 covers 16 residues. The CDR3 DNA sequence: TGCAGCGTTGCACCAGGGGGTACCTCAACTAATGAAAAACTGTTTTTT. Encoded protein: CSVAPGGTSTNEKLFF.

CDR3 sequence (DNA): TGTGCCAGCAGTTACTCGACAGGGAATGGCTACACCTTC. Translation gives CASSYSTGNGYTF. This chain joins TRBV6-5 and TRBJ1-2; 7 bases match TRBD1. V trimming: 0 bases; J trimming: 6 bases; junction bases outside the gene matches: 1. CDR1 and CDR2 from the germline V gene are MNHEY and SVGAGI. The CDR3 runs 13 residues.

This rearrangement joins TRBV12-3 or TRBV12-4 to TRBJ1-1, with 8 bases fitting TRBD1. The junction had 6 bases not matched to a gene; V was cut back by 9 bases and J by 6 bases. The CDR3 length is 12 residues. CDR3 loop: CASDRGGAEAFF. CDR3 nucleotide sequence: TGTGCCAGTGACAGGGGCGGGGCTGAAGCTTTCTTT.

This clone has only one observation. The chain links TRBV7-2 to TRBJ1-1; unclear D gene. The CDR3 loop spans 13 amino acids. The germline V gene encodes CDR1 SGHTA and CDR2 FQGNSA. The V end lost 3 bases, the J end lost 8 bases, and 13 bases lay between the germline ends. The CDR3 DNA reads TGTGCCAGCAGCTTCTCGACGGATAGGGAAGCTTTCTTT. Its translation is CASSFSTDREAFF.

This rearrangement joins TRBV24-1 to TRBJ2-5, with TRBD1 identical over 9 bases. Germline V lookup: CDR1 KGHDR, CDR2 SFDVKD. The junction had 12 bases not matched to a gene; V was cut back by 8 bases and J by 9 bases. The CDR3 contains 14 residues. The chain's CDR3 is CATICRDRDFPQYF. The CDR3 nucleotides are TGTGCCACCATATGCCGGGACAGGGATTTTCCCCAGTACTTC.

The rearrangement joins TRBV6-1 to TRBJ2-3; D might be TRBD1 (5 bases). Germline CDR1 MNHNS, CDR2 SASEGT. Trimming removed 1 base from V and 2 bases from J, with 16 bases in between. This CDR3 is built from 17 residues. The DNA of the CDR3 is TGTGCCAGCAGTGAAGACGAAACTGACAGTTTCACAGATACGCAGTATTTT. Its translation is CASSEDETDSFTDTQYF.

The CDR3 is CASSEGLAESYEQYF. The CDR3 DNA is TGTGCCAGCAGCGAGGGACTAGCGGAGTCCTACGAGCAGTACTTC. The genes are TRBV7-8 and TRBJ2-7; 11 bases map to TRBD2. The CDR3 runs to 15 residues. Unmatched junction bases numbered 4, after V lost 5 bases and J lost 1 base. Germline loops: CDR1 SGHVS, CDR2 FQNEAQ.

Only one count was recorded for this clone. The J gene is TRBJ2-1, the V gene TRBV2, with D possibly matching TRBD2 (5 bases). The CDR3 length is 15 residues. The ends were cut back, 8 bases at V and 0 bases at J, with 14 bases in the middle. Germline V CDR1 and CDR2: SNHLY, FYNNEI. CDR3 loop: CASLHRGSSYNEQFF. The CDR3 DNA sequence: TGTGCCAGCCTCCACCGGGGTAGCTCCTACAATGAGCAGTTCTTC.

The genes are TRBV30 and TRBJ2-7, with TRBD2 matching 13 bases. The CDR3 is made up of 18 amino acids. The germline CDR1 and CDR2 sequences are GTSNPN and SVGIG (reference sequence). Unmatched junction bases numbered 10, after V lost 0 bases and J lost 2 bases. As DNA, the CDR3 is TGTGCCTGGAGTGTACGAGTGAGGACTAGCGGGGGAACCTACGAGCAGTACTTC. It specifies CAWSVRVRTSGGTYEQYF.